Following are 14 T cell receptor beta chains from one sample sequenced in a study of tissue T cells after allogeneic stem cell transplantation. Described time point: mouse harvest day 14 after allogeneic transplant. The graft held 10^6 splenic CD5+ T cells and 10^7 T-cell-depleted bone marrow cells. Method: immunoSEQ multiplex PCR; TCRdb's copy keeps in-frame clones and lacks some. The sample records under 6,000 clones, less than 40% being singletons. The specimen sequenced was skin. The receptors originated from a female BALB/c mouse given C57BL/6 T cells with graft-versus-host disease after an allogeneic hematopoietic cell transplant.

As regards this clone: Any gene name here is a mouse gene name. The read terminates 1 residue before the CDR3 end, so the remaining end is supplied by the germline J gene. This sequence joins TRBV23 and TRBJ2-1; the table's D call TRBD2 went unverified against the DNA. Per germline, CDR1 KGHTA and CDR2 FQNQQP. CDR3 length: 14 residues. The sequenced CDR3 bases are TGCTCCAGCAGGAACTGGGGAGGCTATGCTGAGCAGTTC. Amino acids: CSSRNWGGYAEQF. The full-length CDR3 reads as CSSRNWGGYAEQFF.

Remarks on this clone: The gene names here belong to mouse. The read terminates 1 residue before the CDR3 end, so the remaining end is supplied by the germline J gene. The chain couples TRBV12-1 to TRBJ2-5, with 9 positions matching TRBD1. The CDR3 covers 14 residues. Losses at the gene ends were 2 bases for V and 3 bases for J; bases not matched to a gene: 2. The germline CDR1 and CDR2 sequences are SGHSN and HYEKVE. The CDR3 here is CASSPGQGQDTQYF. The sequenced CDR3 bases are TGTGCCAGCTCTCCCGGACAGGGGCAAGACACCCAGTAC.

To note about this clone: Genes and germline are mouse. The DNA ends 1 residue before the CDR3 does, and the rest of the CDR3 is filled in from the germline J gene. The chain has TRBV13-1 and TRBJ2-4; 9 bases agree with TRBD2. V shed 5 bases and J 2 bases; nucleotides not matched to a gene: 3. CDR3 length: 14 amino acids. CDR1 is NSHNY and CDR2 is SYGAGN in the germline V gene. The part of the CDR3 DNA that was read is TGTGCCAGCAGACGACTGGGGGCTCAAAACACCTTGTAC. It yields the protein CASRRLGAQNTLY. The full CDR3 is CASRRLGAQNTLYF.

This clone turned up a few times. The listed genes are named as in mouse. The read halts 1 residue ahead of the CDR3 end, with the missing end drawn from the germline J gene. V gene TRBV12-1 combines with J gene TRBJ2-2, with D uncertain. V dropped 0 bases and J dropped 0 bases, with 4 bases sitting between them. The CDR3 sequence is 14 residues long. CDR1 SGHSN and CDR2 HYEKVE come from the germline V gene. CDR3 amino acids: CASSLGTNTGQLYF. Partial CDR3 DNA: TGTGCCAGCTCTCTCGGTACAAACACCGGGCAGCTCTAC.

This clone rates as medium-sized. Germline and genes here are mouse. The read is 1 residue too short to cover the CDR3 end, so that end is filled in from the germline J gene. The chain carries TRBV26 and TRBJ2-1; 7 positions match TRBD1. The V and J ends lost 5 bases and 6 bases, in that order; junction bases with no gene match: 4. The CDR3 has 13 amino acids. The germline gives CDR1 KGHPV, CDR2 FQNQEV (reference sequence). This CDR3 is CASSTQGFAEQFF. Incomplete CDR3 DNA: TGTGCCAGCAGTACACAGGGGTTTGCTGAGCAGTTC.

In its sample, this clone ranks as large. Any gene name here is a mouse gene name. The CDR3 extends 1 residue past the end of the read, so its final part is completed from the germline J gene. J is TRBJ1-3 and V is TRBV26; D perhaps matches TRBD1 (6 bases). Deletions cut 4 bases from V and 1 base from J, with 8 bases between. CDR3 length: 14 amino acids. Germline CDR1 and CDR2: KGHPV and FQNQEV (reference sequence). The chain's CDR3 is CASSPGQSGNTLYF. The part of the CDR3 DNA that was read is TGTGCCAGCAGTCCTGGACAGTCTGGAAATACGCTCTAT.

This clone was counted between two and nine times. Gene names are the mouse ones. The read ends 1 residue early relative to the CDR3; the germline J gene fills the gap. The chain carries TRBV29 and TRBJ2-7, with D perhaps assigned TRBD1 or TRBD2 (7 bases each). In germline, CDR1 is MSHET, CDR2 SYDVDS. Trimming shortened V by 8 bases and J by 5 bases, and 13 bases separated the two germline ends. The CDR3 runs 12 residues. Incomplete CDR3 DNA: TGTGCTAGCCTTCAGGGGGGGGATGAACAGTAC. Its translation is CASLQGGDEQY. From start to end, the CDR3 is CASLQGGDEQYF. Complete variable domain (other parts from reference TRBV29 and TRBJ2-7): DMKVTQMPRYLIKRMGENVLLECGQDMSHETMYWYRQDPGLGLQLIYISYDVDSNSEGDIPKGYRVSRKKREHFSLILDSAKTNQTSVYFCASLQGGDEQYFGPGTRLTVL.

Points on this clone: All gene names here are mouse names. With the read ending 1 residue before the CDR3 end, the germline J gene is used to fill in that end. The genes are TRBV13-3 and TRBJ1-1; a weak D match, TRBD1 (6 bases). The CDR3 has 12 residues. Germline V gene lookup returns CDR1 NNHDY and CDR2 SYVADS. The V end lost 2 bases, the J end lost 4 bases, and 6 bases lay between the germline ends. CDR3 residues: CASSEDSTEVFF. The CDR3 DNA, read in part, is TGTGCCAGCAGTGAGGACAGCACAGAAGTCTTC.

Comments on this clone: The listed genes are named as in mouse. From the germline J gene comes the end of the CDR3, since the read stops 1 residue before it. The chain couples TRBV5 to TRBJ2-2, with 9 bases lining up with TRBD1. CDR1 LGHNA and CDR2 YNLKQL come from the germline V gene (reference sequence). CDR3 length: 16 amino acids. With V trimmed by 4 bases and J by 3 bases, 6 bases remained unmatched. CDR3 loop: CASSLLQGADTGQLYF. The sequenced CDR3 bases are TGTGCCAGCAGCCTCCTACAGGGGGCTGACACCGGGCAGCTCTAC.

This clone rates as medium-sized. Mouse names are used for the genes. Sequencing ends 1 residue short of the CDR3 end; the germline J gene provides the rest. This chain uses TRBV13-1 with TRBJ2-7, with 8 bases that match TRBD1. Trimming cost V 5 bases and J 2 bases; bases outside gene matches: 3. The germline V gene encodes CDR1 NSHNY and CDR2 SYGAGN. The length of the CDR3 is 13 residues. The sequenced part of the CDR3 DNA is TGTGCCAGCAGCAGACAGGGGACCTATGAACAGTAC. This sequence encodes CASSRQGTYEQY. The full CDR3 is CASSRQGTYEQYF.

With respect to this clone: Any gene name here is a mouse gene name. Incomplete CDR3 DNA: TGTGCCAGCAGTCTGGGGGGAGGGCAGCTCTAC. Its translation: CASSLGGGQLY. The CDR3 as a whole reads CASSLGGGQLYF. J is TRBJ2-2 and V is TRBV26; TRBD1 or TRBD2 may be the D gene (5 bases each). The sequence runs out 1 residue before the end of the CDR3; the remainder is reconstructed from the germline J gene. V lost 2 bases to trimming and J lost 8 bases, with 6 bases between them. From germline, CDR1 is KGHPV and CDR2 FQNQEV (reference sequence). This CDR3 spans 12 amino acids.

This clone qualifies as medium-sized. Genes and germline come from the mouse. The CDR3 extends 1 residue past the end of the read, so its final part is completed from the germline J gene. This chain uses TRBV26 with TRBJ2-1; D possibly corresponds to TRBD2 (6 bases). Trimming removed 6 bases from V and 3 bases from J, with 12 bases in between. Germline lookup yields CDR1 KGHPV and CDR2 FQNQEV (reference sequence). The CDR3 runs 14 residues. CDR3: CASRDLGPYAEQFF. The part of the CDR3 DNA that was read is TGTGCCAGCAGAGATCTGGGGCCCTATGCTGAGCAGTTC.

In this sample, this clone turned up a few times. All gene names here are mouse names. This CDR3 reads CASSRGLGGYAEQFF. Incomplete CDR3 DNA: TGTGCCAGCTCTCGAGGACTGGGGGGCTATGCTGAGCAGTTC. The chain recombines TRBV12-1 with TRBJ2-1; 11 bases map to TRBD2. The DNA ends 1 residue before the CDR3 does, and the rest of the CDR3 is filled in from the germline J gene. V trimming: 2 bases; J trimming: 3 bases; junction bases outside the gene matches: 2. Germline V gene sequence: CDR1 SGHSN, CDR2 HYEKVE. The CDR3 runs 15 residues.

Within the sample, this clone is medium-sized. The genes are named according to mouse. The read gets to within 1 residue of the CDR3 end, and the germline J gene fills in the rest. V gene TRBV2 combines with J gene TRBJ2-2, with D perhaps matching TRBD2 (6 bases). The CDR3 has 15 amino acids. Germline V gene sequence: CDR1 LGHNA, CDR2 YSYQKL. V was pared by 0 bases and J by 1 base, with 6 bases between. CDR3 residues: CASSQELGNTGQLYF. The CDR3 bases that were read are TGTGCCAGCAGCCAAGAACTGGGAAACACCGGGCAGCTCTAC.